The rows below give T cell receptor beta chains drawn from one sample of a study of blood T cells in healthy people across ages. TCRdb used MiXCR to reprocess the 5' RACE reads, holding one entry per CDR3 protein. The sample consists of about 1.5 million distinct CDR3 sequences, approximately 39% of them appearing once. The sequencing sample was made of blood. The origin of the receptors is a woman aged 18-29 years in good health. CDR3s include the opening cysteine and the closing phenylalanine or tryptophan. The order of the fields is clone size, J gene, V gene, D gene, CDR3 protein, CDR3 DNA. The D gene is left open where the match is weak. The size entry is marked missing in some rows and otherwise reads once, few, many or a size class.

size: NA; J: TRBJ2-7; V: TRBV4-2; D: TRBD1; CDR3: CASSQGGAGGEAQYF; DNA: TGTGCCAGCAGCCAAGGTGGGGCAGGGGGAGAGGCCCAGTACTTC
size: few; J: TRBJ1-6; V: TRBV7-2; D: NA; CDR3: CASSLATSPLHF; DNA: TGTGCCAGCAGCTTAGCAACCTCACCCCTCCACTTT
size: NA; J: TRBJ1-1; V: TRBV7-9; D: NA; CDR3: CASSAPEDTEAFF; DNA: TGTGCCAGCAGCGCTCCGGAGGACACTGAAGCTTTCTTT
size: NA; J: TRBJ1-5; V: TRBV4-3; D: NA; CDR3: CASKIRTDSNQPQHF; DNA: TGCGCCAGCAAAATTAGGACAGATAGCAATCAGCCCCAGCATTTT
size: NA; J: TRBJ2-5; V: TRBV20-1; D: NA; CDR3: CSAPGTGRETQYF; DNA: TGCAGTGCTCCAGGTACAGGGCGAGAGACCCAGTACTTC
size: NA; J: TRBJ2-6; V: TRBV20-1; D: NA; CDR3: CSARDPTSGANVLTF; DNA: TGCAGTGCTAGGGACCCAACCTCTGGGGCCAACGTCCTGACTTTC
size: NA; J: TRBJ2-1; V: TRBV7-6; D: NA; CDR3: CASSLESAASRYNEQFF; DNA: TGTGCCAGCAGCTTAGAATCCGCGGCTAGCCGTTACAATGAGCAGTTCTTC
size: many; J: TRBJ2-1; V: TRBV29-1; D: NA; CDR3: CSGKWGEQFF; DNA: TGCAGCGGTAAATGGGGTGAGCAGTTCTTC
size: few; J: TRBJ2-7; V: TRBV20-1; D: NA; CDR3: CSALTSYEQYF; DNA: TGCAGTGCCCTCACGTCCTACGAGCAGTACTTC
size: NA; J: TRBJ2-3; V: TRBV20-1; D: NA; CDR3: CSAVGTPSTDTQYF; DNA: TGCAGTGCAGTGGGGACACCCTCCACAGATACGCAGTATTTT
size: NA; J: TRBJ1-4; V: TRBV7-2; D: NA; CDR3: CASSLQAEKLFF; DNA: TGTGCCAGCAGCTTACAGGCTGAAAAACTGTTTTTT
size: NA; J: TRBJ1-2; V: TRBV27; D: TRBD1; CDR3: CASSPHQGDYGYAF; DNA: TGTGCCAGCAGTCCCCATCAGGGGGACTATGGCTACGCCTTC
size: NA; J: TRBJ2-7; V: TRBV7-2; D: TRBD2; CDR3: CASSSRTSTGYEQYF; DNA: TGTGCCAGCAGCTCCCGGACTAGTACGGGATACGAGCAGTACTTC
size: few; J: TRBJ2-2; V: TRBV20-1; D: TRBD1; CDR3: CSAVDRGGTGELFF; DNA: TGCAGTGCTGTGGACAGGGGGGGCACCGGGGAGCTGTTTTTT
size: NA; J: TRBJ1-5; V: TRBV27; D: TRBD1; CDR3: CASSLFGQGGQPQHF; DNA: TGTGCCAGCAGTTTATTTGGACAGGGGGGTCAGCCCCAGCATTTT
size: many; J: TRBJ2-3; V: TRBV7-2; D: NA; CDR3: CASSSGASTDTQYF; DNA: TGTGCCAGCAGCTCGGGTGCTAGCACAGATACGCAGTATTTT
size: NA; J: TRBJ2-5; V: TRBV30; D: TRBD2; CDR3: CAWGRLAGSGTQYF; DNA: TGTGCCTGGGGAAGACTAGCGGGGAGTGGGACCCAGTACTTC
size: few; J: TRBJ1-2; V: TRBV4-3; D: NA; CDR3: CASKPGHFQKGPNYGYTF; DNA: TGCGCCAGCAAGCCAGGGCACTTCCAAAAGGGCCCTAACTATGGCTACACCTTC
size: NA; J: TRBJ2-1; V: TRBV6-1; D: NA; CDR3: CASLRDITNNEQFF; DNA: TGTGCCAGTCTCCGGGACATAACGAACAATGAGCAGTTCTTC
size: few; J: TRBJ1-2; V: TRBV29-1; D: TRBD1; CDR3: CSVTDREGYGYTF; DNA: TGCAGCGTTACTGACAGGGAAGGCTATGGCTACACCTTC
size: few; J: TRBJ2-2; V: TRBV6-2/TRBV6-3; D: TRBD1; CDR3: CASSFRRGMNTGELFF; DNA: TGTGCCAGCAGTTTCCGCAGGGGGATGAACACCGGGGAGCTGTTTTTT
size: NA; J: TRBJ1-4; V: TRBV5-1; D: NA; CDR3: CASSVEVLGEKLFF; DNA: TGCGCCAGCAGCGTGGAGGTCCTGGGTGAAAAACTGTTTTTT
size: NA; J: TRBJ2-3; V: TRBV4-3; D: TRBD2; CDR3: CASSQDVGTRLTDTQYF; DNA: TGCGCCAGCAGCCAAGATGTCGGGACTAGGTTAACAGATACGCAGTATTTT
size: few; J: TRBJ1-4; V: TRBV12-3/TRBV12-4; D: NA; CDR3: CASRRTEKLFF; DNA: TGTGCCAGCAGGCGGACAGAAAAACTGTTTTTT
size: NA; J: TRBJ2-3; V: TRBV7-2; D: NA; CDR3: CASSGQRRDTQYF; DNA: TGTGCCAGTTCGGGGCAGCGGAGAGATACGCAGTATTTT
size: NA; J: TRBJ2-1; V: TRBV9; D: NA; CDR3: CASSPEPLLRGNEQFF; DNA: TGTGCCAGCAGCCCCGAGCCCCTACTCAGGGGCAATGAGCAGTTCTTC
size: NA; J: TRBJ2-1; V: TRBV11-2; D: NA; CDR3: CASSLEETQFF; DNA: TGTGCCAGCAGCTTAGAGGAGACCCAGTTCTTC
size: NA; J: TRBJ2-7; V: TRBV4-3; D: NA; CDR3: CASSQDHRTVEQYF; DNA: TGCGCCAGCAGCCAAGACCATAGGACGGTCGAGCAGTACTTC
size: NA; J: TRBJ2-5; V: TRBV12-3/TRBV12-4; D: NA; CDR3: CASSRKTRQETQYF; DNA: TGTGCCAGCAGCCGGAAAACAAGGCAAGAGACCCAGTACTTC
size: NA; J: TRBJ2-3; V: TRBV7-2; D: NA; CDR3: CASSFEGIWTDTQYF; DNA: TGTGCCAGCAGCTTTGAGGGTATTTGGACAGATACGCAGTATTTT
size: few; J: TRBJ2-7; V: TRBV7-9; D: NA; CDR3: CASSHRLSGTYNEQYF; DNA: TGTGCCAGCAGCCATCGTCTTAGCGGAACCTACAATGAGCAGTACTTC
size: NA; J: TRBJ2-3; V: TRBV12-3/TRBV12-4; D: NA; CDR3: CASRTAGGGDTQYF; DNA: TGTGCCAGCAGGACCGCCGGGGGCGGAGATACGCAGTATTTT
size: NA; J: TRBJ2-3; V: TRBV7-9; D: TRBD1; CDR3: CASSLGPDRVDTQYF; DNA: TGTGCCAGCAGCTTAGGACCCGACAGGGTAGATACGCAGTATTTT
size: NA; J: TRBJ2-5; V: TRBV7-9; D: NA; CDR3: CASSPRLSEETQYF; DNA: TGTGCCAGCAGCCCGAGACTGAGTGAAGAGACCCAGTACTTC
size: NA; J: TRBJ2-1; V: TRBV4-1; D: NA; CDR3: CASSQERGFRTYNEQFF; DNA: TGCGCCAGCAGCCAGGAGAGGGGGTTCAGGACCTACAATGAGCAGTTCTTC
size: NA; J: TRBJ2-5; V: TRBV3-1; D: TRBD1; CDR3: CASSHPGQGAPQYF; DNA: TGTGCCAGCAGCCACCCGGGACAGGGGGCGCCTCAGTACTTC
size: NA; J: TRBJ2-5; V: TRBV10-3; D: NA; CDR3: CAISEGTPPETQYF; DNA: TGTGCCATCAGTGAAGGGACTCCACCCGAGACCCAGTACTTC
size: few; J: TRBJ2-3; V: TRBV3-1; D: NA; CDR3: CASSQETDTQYF; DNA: TGTGCCAGCAGCCAAGAAACAGATACGCAGTATTTT
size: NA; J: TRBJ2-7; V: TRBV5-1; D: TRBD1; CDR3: CASSFLQGVYEQYF; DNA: TGCGCCAGCAGCTTCCTGCAGGGGGTCTACGAGCAGTACTTC
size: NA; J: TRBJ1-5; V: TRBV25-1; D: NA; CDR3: CASSDRADNQPQHF; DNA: TGTGCCAGCAGTGACCGGGCGGACAATCAGCCCCAGCATTTT
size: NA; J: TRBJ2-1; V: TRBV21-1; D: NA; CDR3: CASSPRQGVKSDNEQFF; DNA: TGTGCCAGCAGCCCTCGACAGGGGGTGAAGTCGGACAATGAGCAGTTCTTC
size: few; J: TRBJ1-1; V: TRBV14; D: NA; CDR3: CASSQDLGGRAFF; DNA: TGTGCCAGCAGCCAAGATCTGGGGGGTAGGGCTTTCTTT
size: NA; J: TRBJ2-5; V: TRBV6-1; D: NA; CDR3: CASSEQGLRQETQYF; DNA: TGTGCCAGCAGTGAACAGGGCCTCAGACAAGAGACCCAGTACTTC
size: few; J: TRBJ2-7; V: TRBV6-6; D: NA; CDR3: CATSGTLNYEQYF; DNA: TGTGCCACCTCCGGGACACTTAACTACGAGCAGTACTTC
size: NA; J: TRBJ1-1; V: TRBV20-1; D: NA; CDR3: CSARDPWGGGTEAFF; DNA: TGCAGTGCTAGAGATCCGTGGGGGGGAGGAACTGAAGCTTTCTTT
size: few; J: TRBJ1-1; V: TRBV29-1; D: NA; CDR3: CSVAGLGIGNTEAFF; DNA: TGCAGCGTTGCGGGGTTAGGTATCGGGAACACTGAAGCTTTCTTT
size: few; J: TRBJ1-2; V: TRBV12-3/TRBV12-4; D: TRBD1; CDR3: CASSPGTGHYGGYTF; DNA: TGTGCCAGCAGCCCCGGGACAGGGCATTACGGTGGCTACACCTTC
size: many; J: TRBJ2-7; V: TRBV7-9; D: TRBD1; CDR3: CASSLTGGDEQYF; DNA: TGTGCCAGCAGTCTCACAGGGGGTGATGAGCAGTACTTC
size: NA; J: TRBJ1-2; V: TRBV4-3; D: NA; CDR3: CASSQDSGQYYGYTF; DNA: TGCGCCAGCAGCCAAGATTCAGGCCAGTACTATGGCTACACCTTC
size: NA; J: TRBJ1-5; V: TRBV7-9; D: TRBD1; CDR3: CASSTGTGPTSNQPQHF; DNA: TGTGCCAGCAGCACAGGGACAGGGCCCACTAGCAATCAGCCCCAGCATTTT
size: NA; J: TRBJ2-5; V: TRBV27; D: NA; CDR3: CASSNRLRGGEQYF; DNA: TGTGCCAGCAGTAACCGACTGAGGGGGGGAGAGCAGTACTTC
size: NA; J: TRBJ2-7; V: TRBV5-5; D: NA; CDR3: CASSEGRAISYEQYF; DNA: TGTGCCAGCAGCGAGGGACGGGCAATCTCCTACGAGCAGTACTTC
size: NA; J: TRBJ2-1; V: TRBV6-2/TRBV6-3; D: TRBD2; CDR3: CASSYKASGYNEQFF; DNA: TGTGCCAGCAGTTACAAGGCTAGCGGTTACAATGAGCAGTTCTTC
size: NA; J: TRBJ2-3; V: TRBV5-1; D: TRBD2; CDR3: CASSLELAGVTDTQYF; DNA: TGTGCCAGCAGCTTGGAACTAGCGGGGGTCACAGATACGCAGTATTTT
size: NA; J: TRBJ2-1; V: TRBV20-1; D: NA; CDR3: CSASIPGAGEQFF; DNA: TGCAGTGCTAGTATACCGGGCGCGGGTGAGCAGTTCTTC